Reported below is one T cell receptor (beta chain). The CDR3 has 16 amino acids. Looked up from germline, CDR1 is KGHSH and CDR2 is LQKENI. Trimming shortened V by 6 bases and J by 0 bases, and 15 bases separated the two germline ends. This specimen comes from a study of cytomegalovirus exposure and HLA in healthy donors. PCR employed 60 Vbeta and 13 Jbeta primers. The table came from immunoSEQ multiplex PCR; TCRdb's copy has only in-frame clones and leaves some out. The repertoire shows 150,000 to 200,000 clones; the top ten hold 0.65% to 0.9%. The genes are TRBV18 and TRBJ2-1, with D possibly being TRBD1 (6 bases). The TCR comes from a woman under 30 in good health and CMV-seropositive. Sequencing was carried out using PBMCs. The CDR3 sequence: CASSSLQGPSYNEQFF. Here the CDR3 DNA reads TGTGCCAGCTCCTCACTACAGGGACCCTCCTACAATGAGCAGTTCTTC.